The subject of this entry is one TCR beta chain. No antigen is known for it. The study ran its PCR with 60 Vbeta and 13 Jbeta primers. Method: immunoSEQ multiplex PCR; TCRdb's copy keeps in-frame clones and lacks some. This sample has roughly 98,000 clones, with under 75% found just once. This sample was taken from a study of cytomegalovirus exposure and HLA in healthy donors. The CDR3 totals 15 residues. J gave up 2 bases and V 2 bases, and 2 bases lay outside the gene matches. Germline V gene data show CDR1 as SEHNR and CDR2 as FQNEAQ (reference sequence). Whole-study results and caveats: In a later analysis, most CMV-associated TCR beta chains appeared HLA-restricted. A later analysis showed TCR association rates differing by HLA locus, peaking at DRB1 and lowest at HLA-C.

Sequenced input: PBMCs. This TCR was recovered from a man between 50 and 59 years old in good health and CMV-seronegative. The gene calls are TRBV7-9 and TRBJ1-5, with 8 positions matching TRBD1. CDR3 coding DNA: TGTGCCAGCAGCTTAACGACAGGGGGCAATCAGCCCCAGCATTTT. It translates to CASSLTTGGNQPQHF.